Each of the 23 T cell receptor beta chains below was sequenced from the same sample in a study of shared clonotypes between healthy human individuals. CD45RO-negative CD8 cells positively selected for CCR7 made up the naive population, which excluded terminally differentiated effector memory CD45RA+ cells. Here immunoSEQ multiplex PCR was the method, and the copy in TCRdb shows in-frame clones only, minus some. The top ten clones hold about 1.1% of a sample with just over 2,000,000 clones, 85% to 95% of them seen once. The sequencing sample was made of naive CD8+ T cells sorted from blood. The source is a man aged 18 to 29 in good health.

The table lists this clone with a count of one. The chain is built from TRBV9 and TRBJ1-6; possibly TRBD1 for D (5 bases). This CDR3 has 14 amino acids. Germline CDR1 reads SGDLS; CDR2 reads YYNGEE. Between the trimmed V and J ends, which lost 0 bases and 7 bases, there was a span of 8 bases. CDR3 loop: CASSVADRNSPLHF. CDR3 bases: TGTGCCAGCAGCGTAGCAGACAGAAATTCACCCCTCCACTTT.

Concerning this clone: Other nucleotide sequences from this sample produce the same CDR3. The CDR3 here is CASSVGLVSTDTQYF. CDR3 coding DNA: TGTGCCAGCAGCGTAGGGCTAGTTAGCACAGATACGCAGTATTTT. The chain employs TRBV9 and TRBJ2-3; no reliable D call. In germline, CDR1 is SGDLS, CDR2 YYNGEE. Trimming took off 0 bases at V and 0 bases at J, with 8 bases between the two ends. The CDR3 totals 15 residues.

For this clone: The sample has other DNA sequences that encode this CDR3 too. The chain couples TRBV13 to TRBJ2-3; D not resolved. V was trimmed by 6 bases and J by 0 bases, leaving 7 bases between them. CDR1 PRHDT and CDR2 FYEKMQ come from the germline V gene (reference sequence). The length of the CDR3 is 13 residues. The CDR3 DNA is TGTGCCAGCAGTCTGGGGAGCACAGATACGCAGTATTTT. It codes for CASSLGSTDTQYF.

The genes are TRBV9 and TRBJ1-1, with a weak D call TRBD1 (5 bases). The V gene lost 0 bases and the J gene lost 7 bases, with 10 bases spanning the gap. The germline gives CDR1 SGDLS, CDR2 YYNGEE. The CDR3 sequence is 13 residues long. The CDR3 coding sequence is TGTGCCAGCAGCGTAGATACAGGCCTTGAAGCTTTCTTT. It translates to CASSVDTGLEAFF.

The count of this clone is one. A much larger clone differs by one base, so this may be a read error. Different DNA sequences within this sample yield the same CDR3. CDR3 amino acids: CASSLVGNTEAFF. The CDR3 bases are TGTGCCAGCAGTTTAGTGGGGAACACTGAAGCTTTCTTT. The V and J genes are TRBV28 and TRBJ1-1; unclear D gene. This CDR3 is built from 13 residues. V lost 2 bases to trimming and J lost 1 base, with 5 bases between them. Germline-derived CDR1 and CDR2 are MDHEN and SYDVKM.

This sequence joins TRBV27 and TRBJ2-6, with a possible D match to TRBD1 (6 bases). Germline assignment: CDR1 MNHEY and CDR2 SMNVEV (reference sequence). The CDR3 spans 14 residues. V dropped 4 bases and J dropped 5 bases, with 9 bases sitting between them. CDR3 in amino acids: CASSSGQRANVLTF. For the CDR3, the DNA is TGTGCCAGCAGTTCAGGACAGAGGGCCAACGTCCTGACTTTC.

The chain recombines TRBV5-1 with TRBJ2-3; 9 bases fit TRBD1. With 0 bases clipped from V and 5 bases from J, the junction kept 7 bases outside the gene matches. CDR3 size: 16 residues. The germline V gene has CDR1 SGHRS and CDR2 YFSETQ. In nucleotides, the CDR3 is TGCGCCAGCAGCTTGGCCCGGGACAGGGCAGAAGATACGCAGTATTTT. Residues: CASSLARDRAEDTQYF.

The chain combines TRBV2 with TRBJ1-2; D call uncertain. The CDR3 is 14 amino acids. The germline V gene encodes CDR1 SNHLY and CDR2 FYNNEI. Trimming removed 3 bases from V and 6 bases from J, with 14 bases in between. CDR3 sequence reads: CASSDPTRTNGYTF. The CDR3 DNA follows: TGTGCCAGCAGTGATCCGACACGGACGAATGGCTACACCTTC.

The chain employs TRBV29-1 and TRBJ2-1; D gene ambiguous. This CDR3 comprises 12 residues. Trimming removed 3 bases from V and 5 bases from J, with 8 bases in between. Germline lookup yields CDR1 SQVTM and CDR2 ANQGSEA. The CDR3 sequence: CSVEYLDNEQFF. The CDR3 nucleotides read TGCAGCGTTGAGTACCTCGACAATGAGCAGTTCTTC.

A remark on this clone: The sample holds other DNA sequences that translate to the same CDR3. The chain is built from TRBV6-1 and TRBJ2-7; D is ambiguous. V was shortened by 3 bases and J by 1 base, with 7 bases between the two germline ends. Germline V gives CDR1 MNHNS, CDR2 SASEGT. This CDR3 contains 13 residues. CDR3 DNA: TGTGCCAGCAGTGAGGGCAGGTCCTACGAGCAGTACTTC. Encoded protein: CASSEGRSYEQYF.

The chain combines TRBV29-1 with TRBJ2-1; 12 bases align to TRBD1. Germline CDR1 reads SQVTM; CDR2 reads ANQGSEA. V shed 6 bases and J 7 bases; nucleotides not matched to a gene: 7. The CDR3 runs 14 residues. This CDR3 is CSVDPGQGANEQFF. The DNA for the CDR3 is TGCAGCGTAGACCCGGGACAGGGGGCGAATGAGCAGTTCTTC.

The V call is TRBV29-1, the J call TRBJ2-7, with 7 bases lining up with TRBD1. CDR1 and CDR2 (germline): SQVTM, ANQGSEA. V was clipped by 6 bases and J by 2 bases; unmatched bases: 4. The CDR3 has 12 residues. The CDR3 is CSVMTGTYEQYF. In DNA form, the CDR3 reads TGCAGCGTGATGACAGGGACCTACGAGCAGTACTTC.

CDR3 protein: CSVFDGNTIYF. For the CDR3, the DNA is TGCAGCGTTTTTGACGGAAACACCATATATTTT. The chain uses TRBV29-1 and TRBJ1-3; D unresolved. Germline CDR1 SQVTM, CDR2 ANQGSEA. The V end was cut by 5 bases, the J end by 4 bases, with 6 bases between. CDR3 length: 11 amino acids.

The chain carries TRBV11-2 and TRBJ2-1, with TRBD2 matching over 7 bases. Germline-derived CDR1 and CDR2 are SGHAT and FQNNGV. This CDR3 is built from 17 residues. The ends lost 1 base at V and 4 bases at J; junction bases unmatched: 10. The CDR3 DNA reads TGTGCCAGCAGCTTAGTCCCTCTTGGGACTACTTACAATGAGCAGTTCTTC. Its translation: CASSLVPLGTTYNEQFF.

This clone was observed a handful of times. The gene calls are TRBV30 and TRBJ2-7; tentative D call: TRBD1 (5 bases). The germline gives CDR1 GTSNPN, CDR2 SVGIG (reference sequence). The length of the CDR3 is 13 residues. V was shortened by 1 base and J by 4 bases, with 11 bases between the two germline ends. CDR3 protein: CAWSAGSGYEQYF. In nucleotides, the CDR3 is TGTGCCTGGAGTGCAGGGTCAGGTTACGAGCAGTACTTC.

The J gene is TRBJ2-5, the V gene TRBV7-8; D is unclear. This CDR3 has 14 amino acids. Looked up from germline, CDR1 is SGHVS and CDR2 is FQNEAQ. The germline V and J ends were trimmed by 1 base and 0 bases, with 6 bases remaining between them. DNA of the CDR3: TGTGCCAGCAGCTTAGTACGGTACCAAGAGACCCAGTACTTC. As protein: CASSLVRYQETQYF.

V and J are TRBV29-1 and TRBJ2-5; D is perhaps TRBD2 (6 bases). The CDR3 is made up of 13 amino acids. Germline CDR1 is SQVTM and CDR2 is ANQGSEA. V was clipped by 6 bases and J by 1 base, with 12 bases between them. The CDR3 here is CSVPGTFQETQYF. The CDR3 DNA reads as TGCAGCGTGCCCGGGACTTTCCAAGAGACCCAGTACTTC.

As concerns this clone: A much larger clone sits a single nucleotide away, making a read error possible. The V gene is TRBV28, the J gene TRBJ2-1, with TRBD1 identical over 11 bases. Per germline, CDR1 MDHEN and CDR2 SYDVKM. This CDR3 has 16 residues. The CDR3 region has the DNA TGTACCAGCAGTTCTCGGACAGGGGGCACTTTCAATGAGCAGTTCTTC. It codes for CTSSSRTGGTFNEQFF.

In the case of this clone: The same CDR3 can be traced to other DNA sequences in this sample. V gene TRBV5-4 combines with J gene TRBJ2-7; 8 nucleotides align to TRBD1. The V segment lost 3 bases and the J segment 2 bases; nucleotides outside the gene matches: 4. The CDR3 sequence is 14 residues long. Germline values: CDR1 SGHNT, CDR2 YYREEE (reference sequence). For the CDR3, the DNA is TGTGCCAGCAGCTGGGGGACAGGAGCCTACGAGCAGTACTTC. Protein sequence: CASSWGTGAYEQYF. The variable domain in full, completed from reference TRBV5-4 and TRBJ2-7, reads ETGVTQSPTHLIKTRGQQVTLRCSSQSGHNTVSWYQQALGQGPQFIFQYYREEENGRGNFPPRFSGLQFPNYSSELNVNALELDDSALYLCASSWGTGAYEQYFGPGTRLTVT.

DNA of the CDR3: TGTGCCAGCAGTTACTCCCGTCCCTCTTCGGGCGAGCAGTACTTC. It translates to CASSYSRPSSGEQYF. The chain is built from TRBV6-5 and TRBJ2-7, with D unclear. The V and J ends lost 0 bases and 6 bases respectively, with 15 bases between them. This CDR3 is 15 amino acids long. Germline CDR1 and CDR2: MNHEY and SVGAGI.

This chain joins TRBV5-4 and TRBJ2-1; TRBD2 is a possible D gene (5 bases). The V end lost 2 bases, the J end lost 7 bases, and 16 bases lay between the germline ends. Per germline, CDR1 SGHNT and CDR2 YYREEE (reference sequence). The CDR3 runs to 15 residues. CDR3 protein: CASSFSAGPGNEQFF. The CDR3 DNA sequence: TGTGCCAGCAGCTTTTCGGCGGGCCCGGGAAATGAGCAGTTCTTC.

This rearrangement joins TRBV2 to TRBJ1-3; D not resolved. This CDR3 is 13 amino acids long. V was cut by 6 bases and J by 4 bases, with 10 bases left in between. Germline assignment: CDR1 SNHLY and CDR2 FYNNEI. CDR3 in amino acids: CASSPGLGNTIYF. Here the CDR3 DNA reads TGTGCCAGCAGCCCGGGGTTAGGAAACACCATATATTTT.

As regards this clone: Other DNA sequences in the sample encode the same CDR3. The J gene is TRBJ2-7, the V gene TRBV2, with D perhaps TRBD2 (5 bases). This CDR3 has 11 amino acids. The germline V gene encodes CDR1 SNHLY and CDR2 FYNNEI. V lost 6 bases and J 3 bases, leaving 6 bases between the germline ends. CDR3 sequence: CASSGIYEQYF. The CDR3 DNA follows: TGTGCCAGCAGCGGGATCTACGAGCAGTACTTC. The full variable domain, rest sourced from reference TRBV2 and TRBJ2-7, is EPEVTQTPSHQVTQMGQEVILRCVPISNHLYFYWYRQILGQKVEFLVSFYNNEISEKSEIFDDQFSVERPDGSNFTLKIRSTKLEDSAMYFCASSGIYEQYFGPGTRLTVT.